This T cell receptor (beta chain) was captured in a study of regulatory T cells in long-lasting Graves disease. Library construction for TCR beta used iRepertoire HTBI primers and Arm-PCR of CDR3 regions. From the multiplex PCR reads, TCRdb called clonotypes with MiXCR, one entry per CDR3 protein. Of approximately 400,000 distinct CDR3 sequences listed, 12% are singletons. Stated time point: newly diagnosed GD, antithyroid drugs for less than 3 months. PBMCs provided the RNA from which the TCR library was made. This clonotype was seen a handful of times. The CDR3 is 13 amino acids. Trimming removed 3 bases at V and 8 bases at J, with 11 bases between. CDR1 and CDR2 from the germline V gene are DFQATT and SNEGSKA (reference sequence). The same data also went into a second study, on T cells in Graves' hyperthyroidism and ophthalmopathy. That study adds: Stability of Graves' hyperthyroidism was defined as absent ophthalmopathy progression within 18 months. An initial round of RT-PCR targeting the TCR CDR3 relied on the HTBI primer set. Most expanded thyroid clonotypes above 0.001 recurred in blood.

The material was peripheral blood mononuclear cells (PBMCs), obtained at new diagnosis, from a patient treated with antithyroid drugs. The sequence was collected from a woman younger than 30 with Graves disease. The chain employs TRBV20-1 and TRBJ1-6; D gene ambiguous. This CDR3 reads CSASRQVDSPLHF. The CDR3 nucleotides are TGCAGTGCTAGTAGGCAGGTTGATTCACCCCTCCACTTT.